The 21 T cell receptor beta chains presented below share a single source sample, sequenced in a study of shared clonotypes between healthy human individuals (TCRdb year 2020). The receptor library was made with the immunoSEQ multiplex PCR assay. TCRdb's version of the immuneACCESS table is confined to in-frame rearrangements and falls short of the full clone set. An unresolved V gene accounts for under half of the shortfall where checked; the remainder is of unknown origin. The sample table lists some 2.1 million clones, about 95% of them with a count of one. The ten biggest clones cover 0.9% to 1.3% of the sample. For the CD8 naive samples, CD45RO-negative cells were positively selected for CCR7, yielding a CD45RA+CCR7+ population from which TemRA cells were excluded. Material for sequencing was naive CD8+ T cells sorted from blood. The sample's cell subset or site label, decoded: CD45RA+CCR7+. The origin of the receptors is a young man in good health.

This chain connects TRBV7-9 to TRBJ2-3; D perhaps matches TRBD1 (5 bases). V lost 6 bases, J lost 0 bases, and 10 bases lay in between. CDR1 SEHNR and CDR2 FQNEAQ come from the germline V gene (reference sequence). The CDR3 has 14 amino acids. This CDR3 reads CASRDIVSTDTQYF. The CDR3 nucleotides are TGTGCCAGCAGGGACATCGTTAGCACAGATACGCAGTATTTT.

V gene TRBV21-1 combines with J gene TRBJ1-2. TRBV21-1 is classified as a pseudogene. The length of the CDR3 is 15 residues. CDR3 coding DNA: TGTGCCAGCAGCAAGGGTAGAGGGGATTTCTATGGCTACACCTTC. Translation gives CASSKGRGDFYGYTF.

The V gene is TRBV7-2, the J gene TRBJ2-2; weak D call: TRBD2 (5 bases). The germline V gene encodes CDR1 SGHTA and CDR2 FQGNSA. V was pared by 8 bases and J by 0 bases, with 16 bases between. The CDR3 runs to 16 residues. CDR3 nucleotide sequence: TGTGCCAGCGGCCGTTCTGAGGGCGCGAACACCGGGGAGCTGTTTTTT. Its translation: CASGRSEGANTGELFF. Complete variable domain (other parts from reference TRBV7-2 and TRBJ2-2): GAGVSQSPSNKVTEKGKDVELRCDPISGHTALYWYRQSLGQGLEFLIYFQGNSAPDKSGLPSDRFSAERTGGSVSTLTIQRTQQEDSAVYLCASGRSEGANTGELFFGEGSRLTVL.

The gene calls are TRBV28 and TRBJ1-5; tentatively, D is TRBD1 (6 bases). This CDR3 has 13 amino acids. From germline, CDR1 is MDHEN and CDR2 SYDVKM. V lost 7 bases and J 4 bases, leaving 11 bases between the germline ends. CDR3 nucleotides: TGTGCCAGCACCAACAGGGTTAATCAGCCCCAGCATTTT. Protein: CASTNRVNQPQHF.

This sequence joins TRBV2 and TRBJ1-2; D uncertain. Looked up from germline, CDR1 is SNHLY and CDR2 is FYNNEI. Deletions cut 3 bases from V and 5 bases from J, with 34 bases between. The CDR3 runs to 21 residues. CDR3 DNA sequence: TGTGCCAGCAGTGACGTTGAGGCCGAACTGGCAGGCCCTCACCCCCTATATGGCTACACCTTC. It is translated as CASSDVEAELAGPHPLYGYTF.

The rearrangement links TRBV7-2 to TRBJ2-7; D is perhaps TRBD2 (5 bases). Germline values: CDR1 SGHTA, CDR2 FQGNSA. The CDR3 runs to 14 residues. The V end lost 4 bases, the J end lost 3 bases, and 13 bases lay between the germline ends. The CDR3, as DNA: TGTGCCAGCAGCTACTGGGCCGGGAACTACGAGCAGTACTTC. This translates into CASSYWAGNYEQYF.

The chain is built from TRBV6-5 and TRBJ2-1; 8 bases match TRBD2. V dropped 4 bases and J dropped 8; count of bases not matched to a gene: 13. CDR3 length: 16 amino acids. Germline CDR1 reads MNHEY; CDR2 reads SVGAGI. CDR3 bases: TGTGCCAGCAGTTTATTCCGGTTTCGGGAGGGCGATGAGCAGTTCTTC. It codes for CASSLFRFREGDEQFF.

V is TRBV25-1 and J is TRBJ2-2; no firm D call. Trimming took off 5 bases at V and 5 bases at J, with 9 bases between the two ends. This CDR3 is built from 13 residues. Germline V gene data show CDR1 as MGHDK and CDR2 as SYGVNS. The CDR3 region is CASSPAWTGELFF. The CDR3 nucleotides are TGTGCCAGCAGTCCCGCGTGGACCGGGGAGCTGTTTTTT.

The chain links TRBV28 to TRBJ1-2; D is ambiguous. CDR3 length: 14 residues. Germline values: CDR1 MDHEN, CDR2 SYDVKM. Trimming took 3 bases from V and 1 from J, leaving 9 bases between them. The CDR3 spells CASSLSPVNYGYTF. As DNA, the CDR3 is TGTGCCAGCAGTTTGAGTCCAGTTAACTATGGCTACACCTTC.

V gene TRBV10-2 combines with J gene TRBJ1-4, with 7 positions matching TRBD1. This CDR3 region has 16 residues. The V segment lost 2 bases and the J segment 5 bases; nucleotides outside the gene matches: 8. CDR1 and CDR2 (germline): WSHSY, SAAADI. The DNA for the CDR3 is TGCGCCAGCAGTGAGACAGGGGTCCGAGGGAATGAAAAACTGTTTTTT. Its protein product is CASSETGVRGNEKLFF.

The rearrangement joins TRBV4-3 to TRBJ2-2; D not certain. CDR1 and CDR2 from the germline V gene are LGHNA and YSLEER. The CDR3 covers 15 residues. Trimming left V 4 bases short and J 4 bases short, with 13 bases between. In DNA, the CDR3 is TGCGCCAGCAGCCCCCAGGCCTTCCCCACCGGGGAGCTGTTTTTT. Amino acids: CASSPQAFPTGELFF.

J is TRBJ2-3 and V is TRBV27; no clear D. This CDR3 comprises 14 residues. CDR1 and CDR2 (germline): MNHEY, SMNVEV (reference sequence). V was shortened by 6 bases and J by 0 bases, with 10 bases between the two germline ends. The CDR3 DNA follows: TGTGCCAGCAGACGGAAGGAGAGCACAGATACGCAGTATTTT. It specifies CASRRKESTDTQYF.

The chain recombines TRBV28 with TRBJ2-1, with D possibly TRBD2 on 5 matching bases. This CDR3 has 17 amino acids. CDR1 and CDR2 (germline): MDHEN, SYDVKM. V was cut by 3 bases and J by 0 bases, with 15 bases left in between. Here the CDR3 reads CASSFWQRLGSYNEQFF. In DNA, the CDR3 is TGTGCCAGCAGTTTTTGGCAGCGGTTAGGCTCCTACAATGAGCAGTTCTTC.

V is TRBV7-6 and J is TRBJ2-2; D tentatively reads TRBD1 or TRBD2 (5 bases each). Per germline, CDR1 SGHVS and CDR2 FNYEAQ. V lost 3 bases and J 1 base, leaving 12 bases between the germline ends. CDR3 size: 16 residues. The CDR3: CASSFSGPVNTGELFF. The CDR3 DNA reads as TGTGCCAGCAGCTTCTCGGGACCGGTGAACACCGGGGAGCTGTTTTTT.

V gene TRBV7-9 combines with J gene TRBJ2-1; TRBD1 matches 8 bases. The V gene end was trimmed by 2 bases and the J gene end by 9 bases; junction bases not matched to a gene: 6. CDR1 is SEHNR and CDR2 is FQNEAQ in the germline V gene (reference sequence). The CDR3 covers 14 residues. The CDR3 bases are TGTGCCAGCAGCTTAATATCCGGGACAGGTGAGCAGTTCTTC. It encodes CASSLISGTGEQFF.

The chain carries TRBV27 and TRBJ1-6; possibly TRBD1 for D (6 bases). The V gene lost 2 bases and the J gene lost 10 bases, with 12 bases spanning the gap. This CDR3 spans 14 amino acids. In germline, CDR1 is MNHEY, CDR2 SMNVEV (reference sequence). CDR3 loop: CASSLDRSRSPLHF. DNA for the CDR3: TGTGCCAGCAGTTTAGACAGGAGTCGGTCACCCCTCCACTTT.

This clone was detected a few times. The chain joins TRBV5-4 to TRBJ1-6; D unclear. This CDR3 is built from 12 residues. Trimming stripped 4 bases from V and 8 bases from J, with 7 bases between. Looked up from germline, CDR1 is SGHNT and CDR2 is YYREEE (reference sequence). CDR3 nucleotide sequence: TGTGCCAGCAGCGCGGGCCATTCACCCCTCCACTTT. Amino acids: CASSAGHSPLHF.

V usage is TRBV9 and J usage is TRBJ2-3, with 10 bases aligning to TRBD2. Germline lookup yields CDR1 SGDLS and CDR2 YYNGEE. After removal of 4 bases from V and 4 bases from J, the junction contained 6 bases not matched to a gene. The length of the CDR3 is 15 residues. The CDR3 DNA reads as TGTGCCAGCAGCTCTAGCGGGAGTGGGGCAGATACGCAGTATTTT. Its protein is CASSSSGSGADTQYF.

The V gene is TRBV28, the J gene TRBJ2-1; TRBD1 agrees at 8 bases. V lost 3 bases, J lost 8 bases, and 9 bases stayed unmatched. This CDR3 contains 15 residues. Germline V lookup: CDR1 MDHEN, CDR2 SYDVKM. CDR3 sequence (DNA): TGTGCCAGCAGTTTGACAGGGGCGAATGGCCATGAGCAGTTCTTC. Its translation: CASSLTGANGHEQFF. Supplemented by reference TRBV28 and TRBJ2-1, the full variable domain reads DVKVTQSSRYLVKRTGEKVFLECVQDMDHENMFWYRQDPGLGLRLIYFSYDVKMKEKGDIPEGYSVSREKKERFSLILESASTNQTSMYLCASSLTGANGHEQFFGPGTRLTVL.

The chain combines TRBV7-2 with TRBJ2-7, with TRBD2 identical over 8 bases. Trimming took 4 bases from V and 0 from J; bases not matched to a gene: 14. CDR1 is SGHTA, CDR2 FQGNSA, per germline. The CDR3 consists of 18 residues. The CDR3 DNA is TGTGCCAGCAGCTCCCACCCAATTAGCGGGGAAAGCTCCTACGAGCAGTACTTC. Translated: CASSSHPISGESSYEQYF.

The V call is TRBV27, the J call TRBJ2-2; 7 nucleotides line up with TRBD2. Trimming removed 3 bases from V and 5 bases from J; junction bases left unmatched: 6. Germline CDR1 and CDR2: MNHEY and SMNVEV (reference sequence). This CDR3 region has 15 residues. CDR3 in DNA: TGTGCCAGCAGTTTCGGCGGGAGAGGGACCGGGGAGCTGTTTTTT. It translates to CASSFGGRGTGELFF.